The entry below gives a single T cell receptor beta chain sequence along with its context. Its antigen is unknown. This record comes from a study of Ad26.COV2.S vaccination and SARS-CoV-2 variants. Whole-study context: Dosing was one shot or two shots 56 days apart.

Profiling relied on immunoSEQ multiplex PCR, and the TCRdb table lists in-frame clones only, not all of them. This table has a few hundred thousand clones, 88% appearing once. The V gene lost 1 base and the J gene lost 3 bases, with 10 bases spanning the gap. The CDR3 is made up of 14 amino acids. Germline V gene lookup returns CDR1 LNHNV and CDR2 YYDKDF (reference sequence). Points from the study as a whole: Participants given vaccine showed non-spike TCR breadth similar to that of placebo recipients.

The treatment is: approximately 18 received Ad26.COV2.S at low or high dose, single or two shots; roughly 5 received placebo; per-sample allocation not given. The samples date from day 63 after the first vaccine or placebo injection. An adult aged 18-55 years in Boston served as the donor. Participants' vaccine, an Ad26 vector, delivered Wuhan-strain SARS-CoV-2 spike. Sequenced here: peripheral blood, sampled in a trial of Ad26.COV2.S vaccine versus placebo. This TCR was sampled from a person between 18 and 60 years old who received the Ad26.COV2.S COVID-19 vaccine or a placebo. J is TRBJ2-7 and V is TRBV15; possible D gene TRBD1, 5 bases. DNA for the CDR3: TGTGCCACCAGCAGAGGCAGGGTTGGCTACGAGCAGTACTTC. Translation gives CATSRGRVGYEQYF. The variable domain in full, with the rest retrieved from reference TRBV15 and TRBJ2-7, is DAMVIQNPRYQVTQFGKPVTLSCSQTLNHNVMYWYQQKSSQAPKLLFHYYDKDFNNEADTPDNFQSRRPNTSFCFLDIRSPGLGDTAMYLCATSRGRVGYEQYFGPGTRLTVT.